These 32 T cell receptor beta chains share one sample of origin, sequenced in a study of blood T cell repertoires in COVID-19 (TCRdb year 2020). The receptor library was made with the immunoSEQ multiplex PCR assay. This immuneACCESS table, as held by TCRdb, lists in-frame sequences with V and J called but not all clones. Of the missing ones, under half trace to an unresolved V gene in checked studies; the others have no known cause. Present in this sample are some 520,000 clones, 80% to 90% of which were seen just once. The top ten hold roughly 0.9% of the sample. The sample comprised peripheral blood. These receptors were obtained from a man between 18 and 35 years old with COVID-19, enrolled during active disease.

V is TRBV12-5 and J is TRBJ2-1; 8 nucleotides line up with TRBD2. This CDR3 contains 18 residues. With V trimmed by 7 bases and J by 0 bases, 14 bases remained unmatched. Germline-derived CDR1 and CDR2 are LGHNT and FRNRAP. Written as DNA, the CDR3 is TGTGCTAGTGCCCCTGGTCTCCTAGCGGGTAGCTCCTACAATGAGCAGTTCTTC. Translated: CASAPGLLAGSSYNEQFF.

V is TRBV6-5 and J is TRBJ1-6; D might be TRBD1 (5 bases). The ends were cut back, 4 bases at V and 7 bases at J, with 17 bases in the middle. CDR1 is MNHEY and CDR2 is SVGAGI in the germline V gene. This CDR3 has 16 amino acids. CDR3 sequence: CASSFSPRGANSPLHF. The DNA of the CDR3 is TGTGCCAGCAGTTTTTCCCCAAGGGGTGCGAATTCACCCCTCCACTTT.

The chain couples TRBV12-3 or TRBV12-4 to TRBJ2-2, with D tentatively TRBD1 (5 bases). CDR3 length equals 13 residues. The V and J ends lost 6 bases and 5 bases respectively, with 10 bases between them. CDR3 bases: TGTGCCAGCAGACCAGACAGTACCGGGGAGCTGTTTTTT. Amino acids: CASRPDSTGELFF.

This clone was observed a single time. The chain combines TRBV7-9 with TRBJ2-1; weak D call: TRBD2 (6 bases). Looked up from germline, CDR1 is SEHNR and CDR2 is FQNEAQ (reference sequence). The CDR3 is made up of 15 amino acids. V was cut by 1 base and J by 1 base, with 8 bases left in between. CDR3 sequence: CASSLVAGSYNEQFF. In nucleotides, the CDR3 is TGTGCCAGCAGCTTAGTTGCGGGGTCCTACAATGAGCAGTTCTTC.

J is TRBJ2-3 and V is TRBV30; perhaps TRBD1 as D (5 bases). V dropped 0 bases and J dropped 5 bases, with 9 bases sitting between them. This CDR3 comprises 13 residues. Germline V CDR1 and CDR2: GTSNPN, SVGIG (reference sequence). This chain's CDR3 is CAWSVQVGDTQYF. In nucleotides, the CDR3 is TGTGCCTGGAGTGTACAGGTGGGAGATACGCAGTATTTT.

This clone was counted a single time. The rearrangement joins TRBV13 to TRBJ2-7; 11 bases agree with TRBD2. Trimming took 5 bases from V and 6 from J; bases not matched to a gene: 9. Looked up from germline, CDR1 is PRHDT and CDR2 is FYEKMQ (reference sequence). The CDR3 extends over 15 amino acids. Here the CDR3 reads CASSALLAGVSEQYF. CDR3 nucleotide sequence: TGTGCCAGCAGCGCTCTACTAGCGGGAGTCTCCGAGCAGTACTTC.

J is TRBJ2-7 and V is TRBV6-5; 10 bases map to TRBD2. The CDR3 consists of 15 residues. Germline CDR1 MNHEY, CDR2 SVGAGI. V shed 2 bases, J shed 6 bases, and the junction held 7 bases outside the gene matches. The CDR3 nucleotides read TGTGCCAGCAGTTACAGCGGGAGGGATACGTCCGAGCAGTACTTC. Its translation is CASSYSGRDTSEQYF.

The rearrangement uses TRBV24-1 and TRBJ2-1, with 7 bases aligning to TRBD1. Looked up from germline, CDR1 is KGHDR and CDR2 is SFDVKD. V dropped 3 bases and J dropped 3; count of bases not matched to a gene: 7. The CDR3 runs to 16 residues. For the CDR3, the DNA is TGTGCCACCAGTGATCCAGGACAGGATTACTACAATGAGCAGTTCTTC. It is translated as CATSDPGQDYYNEQFF.

The chain uses TRBV11-3 and TRBJ2-1, with a possible D match to TRBD2 (5 bases). Per the germline V gene, CDR1 is SGHNT and CDR2 is YENEEA. V gave up 2 bases and J gave up 9 bases, with 11 bases separating them. The CDR3 runs 13 residues. The CDR3 nucleotides are TGTGCCAGCAGCTTATCCCGGGGTGGTGAGCAGTTCTTC. It codes for CASSLSRGGEQFF.

The chain uses TRBV5-1 and TRBJ1-6; D is undetermined. The CDR3 is 14 amino acids. CDR1 SGHRS and CDR2 YFSETQ come from the germline V gene. Trimming pared 0 bases from V and 7 bases from J, leaving 8 bases between. CDR3 sequence (DNA): TGCGCCAGCAGCTTGGAGAGGTTCAATTCACCCCTCCACTTT. This sequence encodes CASSLERFNSPLHF.

CDR3 in DNA: TGTGCCTGGAGTGTATGGCCTTATGCAACTAATGAAAAACTGTTTTTT. As protein: CAWSVWPYATNEKLFF. The chain recombines TRBV30 with TRBJ1-4, with D unclear. The germline V gene encodes CDR1 GTSNPN and CDR2 SVGIG (reference sequence). CDR3 length equals 16 residues. V lost 0 bases to trimming and J lost 0 bases, with 11 bases between them.

The chain recombines TRBV27 with TRBJ2-2; 9 bases match TRBD2. This CDR3 is 15 amino acids long. With 5 bases clipped from V and 7 bases from J, the junction kept 8 bases outside the gene matches. The germline gives CDR1 MNHEY, CDR2 SMNVEV (reference sequence). CDR3 sequence reads: CASSPSGGKYGELFF. Here the CDR3 DNA reads TGTGCCAGCAGTCCGAGCGGGGGGAAGTACGGGGAGCTGTTTTTT.

This chain links TRBV2 with TRBJ2-3; D may be TRBD2 (5 bases). This CDR3 contains 14 residues. Germline V lookup: CDR1 SNHLY, CDR2 FYNNEI. Trimming took 7 bases from V and 0 from J, leaving 11 bases between them. The chain's CDR3 is CASKEGASTDTQYF. The CDR3 DNA sequence: TGTGCCAGCAAAGAGGGAGCTAGCACAGATACGCAGTATTTT.

The genes are TRBV19 and TRBJ2-2; 14 nucleotides agree with TRBD2. Germline V CDR1 and CDR2: LNHDA, SQIVND (reference sequence). The V segment lost 3 bases and the J segment 4 bases; nucleotides outside the gene matches: 16. CDR3 size: 21 residues. The DNA of the CDR3 is TGTGCCAGTAGTATCCCACAGGGTGGGGGACTAGCGGGAGTTATCACCGGGGAGCTGTTTTTT. This translates into CASSIPQGGGLAGVITGELFF. Looking up the rest from reference TRBV19 and TRBJ2-2 gives the full variable domain: DGGITQSPKYLFRKEGQNVTLSCEQNLNHDAMYWYRQDPGQGLRLIYYSQIVNDFQKGDIAEGYSVSREKKESFPLTVTSAQKNPTAFYLCASSIPQGGGLAGVITGELFFGEGSRLTVL.

This clone showed up just a few times. The V gene is TRBV6-5, the J gene TRBJ2-7, with 11 nucleotides matching TRBD2. This CDR3 is 14 amino acids long. From germline, CDR1 is MNHEY and CDR2 SVGAGI. V lost 6 bases, J lost 4 bases, and 5 bases stayed unmatched. CDR3: CASSTLAGVYEQYF. The DNA for the CDR3 is TGTGCCAGCAGCACACTAGCGGGAGTTTACGAGCAGTACTTC.

In DNA form, the CDR3 reads TGTGCCAGTAGTATTTTAGGGACTGGGCTAGCGGCGACCCAGTACTTC. Residues: CASSILGTGLAATQYF. The chain recombines TRBV19 with TRBJ2-5; TRBD2 agrees at 7 bases. V gave up 3 bases and J gave up 7 bases; unmatched junction bases: 14. Germline V CDR1 and CDR2: LNHDA, SQIVND (reference sequence). The CDR3 has 16 amino acids.

The genes are TRBV9 and TRBJ1-2; TRBD1 is a possible D gene (5 bases). V gave up 7 bases and J gave up 6 bases, with 16 bases separating them. The CDR3 totals 13 residues. Germline lookup yields CDR1 SGDLS and CDR2 YYNGEE. This chain's CDR3 is CASGSGGSHGYTF. The DNA of the CDR3 is TGTGCCAGCGGATCGGGGGGAAGCCATGGCTACACCTTC.

The genes are TRBV11-3 and TRBJ2-7; possibly TRBD1 for D (6 bases). V was trimmed by 1 base and J by 4 bases, leaving 11 bases between them. The germline gives CDR1 SGHNT, CDR2 YENEEA. CDR3 length: 14 amino acids. DNA for the CDR3: TGTGCCAGCAGCTTAGCTTACGGGACATACGAGCAGTACTTC. Translating gives CASSLAYGTYEQYF. Full variable domain (remainder filled in from reference TRBV11-3 and TRBJ2-7): EAGVVQSPRYKIIEKKQPVAFWCNPISGHNTLYWYLQNLGQGPELLIRYENEEAVDDSQLPKDRFSAERLKGVDSTLKIQPAELGDSAVYLCASSLAYGTYEQYFGPGTRLTVT.

The chain employs TRBV5-1 and TRBJ1-2, with unresolved D. V lost 4 bases, J lost 1 base, and 8 bases lay in between. Germline V CDR1 and CDR2: SGHRS, YFSETQ. This CDR3 spans 13 amino acids. The CDR3 loop reads CASSPGLNYGYTF. DNA for the CDR3: TGCGCCAGCAGCCCCGGACTTAACTATGGCTACACCTTC.

V and J are TRBV11-2 and TRBJ2-4; possible D gene TRBD1, 5 bases. The germline V and J ends were trimmed by 7 bases and 1 base, with 14 bases remaining between them. Germline V gene sequence: CDR1 SGHAT, CDR2 FQNNGV. CDR3 length equals 15 residues. The CDR3 DNA reads TGTGCCAGCATGTCCTGGGGCCGGGCCAAAAACATTCAGTACTTC. Translating gives CASMSWGRAKNIQYF.

This chain connects TRBV29-1 to TRBJ2-2, with D tentatively TRBD1 (7 bases). Per germline, CDR1 SQVTM and CDR2 ANQGSEA. Trimming stripped 4 bases from V and 6 bases from J, with 15 bases between. The CDR3 covers 14 residues. The CDR3 sequence: CSVVGGGRAGELFF. CDR3 nucleotide sequence: TGCAGCGTTGTAGGAGGGGGCAGGGCCGGGGAGCTGTTTTTT.

The chain is built from TRBV7-9 and TRBJ2-5; D is ambiguous. Between the trimmed V and J ends, which lost 4 bases and 0 bases, there was a span of 6 bases. CDR3 size: 13 residues. Looked up from germline, CDR1 is SEHNR and CDR2 is FQNEAQ (reference sequence). The chain's CDR3 is CASSSTYQETQYF. The CDR3 DNA is TGTGCCAGCAGCTCGACATACCAAGAGACCCAGTACTTC.

This chain connects TRBV11-1 to TRBJ1-1; tentatively, D is TRBD1 (5 bases). The CDR3 loop spans 11 amino acids. Germline values: CDR1 SGHAT, CDR2 FQDESV (reference sequence). The germline V and J ends were trimmed by 10 bases and 6 bases, with 12 bases remaining between them. The chain's CDR3 is CAIAQGSEAFF. In DNA, the CDR3 is TGTGCCATCGCCCAGGGATCTGAAGCTTTCTTT.

The J gene is TRBJ2-7, the V gene TRBV24-1; a possible D gene is TRBD2 (6 bases). The V gene lost 4 bases and the J gene lost 2 bases, with 17 bases spanning the gap. Germline CDR1 reads KGHDR; CDR2 reads SFDVKD. This CDR3 has 16 amino acids. The CDR3 region has the DNA TGTGCCACCAGTGACCAATCGACTAGAGATCCCTACGAGCAGTACTTC. It is translated as CATSDQSTRDPYEQYF.

J is TRBJ2-7 and V is TRBV5-1; D is possibly TRBD1 (6 bases). Trimming pared 4 bases from V and 4 bases from J, leaving 18 bases between. There are 15 residues in the CDR3. Germline V gene lookup returns CDR1 SGHRS and CDR2 YFSETQ. This CDR3 reads CASSLDPGHQYEQYF. CDR3 nucleotides: TGCGCCAGCAGCCTCGACCCGGGACACCAGTACGAGCAGTACTTC.

This sequence joins TRBV18 and TRBJ2-5, with 8 bases fitting TRBD1. This CDR3 contains 15 residues. The J segment lost 5 bases and the V segment lost 4 bases, leaving 9 bases of the junction unmatched. Germline CDR1 KGHSH, CDR2 LQKENI. CDR3 bases: TGTGCCAGCTCACGAGCGCCAGGGGGCTTGGAGACCCAGTACTTC. It is translated as CASSRAPGGLETQYF.

V gene TRBV6-4 combines with J gene TRBJ2-2; weak D call: TRBD2 (5 bases). Germline loops: CDR1 MRHNA, CDR2 SNTAGT. The CDR3 is 16 amino acids. The V end lost 2 bases, the J end lost 7 bases, and 17 bases lay between the germline ends. The CDR3 here is CASSDHPTSYGGELFF. In DNA form, the CDR3 reads TGTGCCAGCAGTGACCACCCCACTAGTTACGGCGGGGAGCTGTTTTTT.

This chain links TRBV2 with TRBJ1-2; 7 bases align to TRBD1. This CDR3 is built from 13 residues. J lost 7 bases, V lost 10 bases, and 12 bases had no gene match. The germline V gene encodes CDR1 SNHLY and CDR2 FYNNEI. Here the CDR3 reads CATEQGQSGGYTF. In DNA, the CDR3 is TGTGCCACAGAACAGGGACAGTCGGGTGGCTACACCTTC. Filled out from reference TRBV2 and TRBJ1-2, the complete variable domain reads EPEVTQTPSHQVTQMGQEVILRCVPISNHLYFYWYRQILGQKVEFLVSFYNNEISEKSEIFDDQFSVERPDGSNFTLKIRSTKLEDSAMYFCATEQGQSGGYTFGSGTRLTVV.

The gene calls are TRBV7-9 and TRBJ1-2, with TRBD1 identical over 9 bases. Losses at the gene ends were 5 bases for V and 6 bases for J; bases not matched to a gene: 7. The CDR3 runs 14 residues. Germline assignment: CDR1 SEHNR and CDR2 FQNEAQ (reference sequence). CDR3 residues: CASSAGTGPHGYTF. Here the CDR3 DNA reads TGTGCCAGCAGCGCAGGGACAGGGCCCCATGGCTACACCTTC.

This clone was detected only once. The chain couples TRBV7-9 to TRBJ1-1, with a weak D call TRBD1 (6 bases). Germline CDR1 reads SEHNR; CDR2 reads FQNEAQ (reference sequence). Trimming left V 6 bases short and J 0 bases short, with 11 bases between. The CDR3 length is 14 residues. DNA for the CDR3: TGTGCCAGCAGTCACAGGGATATGAACACTGAAGCTTTCTTT. Protein sequence: CASSHRDMNTEAFF.

The rearrangement joins TRBV7-9 to TRBJ2-7; 9 bases align to TRBD2. The CDR3 runs to 15 residues. CDR1 is SEHNR and CDR2 is FQNEAQ in the germline V gene (reference sequence). Trimming cost V 2 bases and J 6 bases; bases outside gene matches: 8. CDR3 protein: CASSLNPSGISEQYF. DNA for the CDR3: TGTGCCAGCAGCTTAAATCCTAGCGGGATTTCCGAGCAGTACTTC.

The chain recombines TRBV10-1 with TRBJ2-1; 12 bases match TRBD1. This CDR3 has 16 amino acids. Germline CDR1 WNHNN, CDR2 SYGVQD (reference sequence). The V and J ends lost 7 bases and 3 bases, in that order; junction bases with no gene match: 7. The CDR3: CASIRDRGHIYNEQFF. For the CDR3, the DNA is TGCGCCAGCATCCGGGACAGGGGGCACATCTACAATGAGCAGTTCTTC.